Here is one T cell receptor (beta chain) with its context. Assay: immunoSEQ multiplex PCR; the TCRdb copy retains only in-frame clones and omits some. The sample contains 29,000 or so clones, 85% to 95% of which appear only once. These data belong to a study of T cell changes during pregnancy in multiple sclerosis. The CDR3 is made up of 14 amino acids. V lost 7 bases, J lost 5 bases, and 18 bases lay in between. The germline gives CDR1 MDHEN, CDR2 SYDVKM. The origin of this receptor is a female donor with multiple sclerosis, enrolled in a pregnancy study. The sequences come from CD8+ T cells from peripheral blood mononuclear cells, collected before pregnancy. V gene TRBV28 combines with J gene TRBJ2-7, with D perhaps matching TRBD2 (5 bases). The CDR3 DNA sequence: TGTGCCAGCACCCCTCGAACGGGGAGAGACGAGCAGTACTTC. This codes for CASTPRTGRDEQYF.